This TCR beta chain was retrieved from a study of CD8 T cells in ankylosing spondylitis. This clonotype was recorded at least ten times. Its antigen is as yet unknown. Study results and limitations: What appeared characteristic of ankylosing spondylitis blood was a TCR beta motif of 7 or 8 highly homologous variants.

From the 5' RACE reads, TCRdb called clonotypes with MiXCR, one entry per CDR3 protein. This sample has over 400,000 distinct CDR3 sequences, with around 26% found just once. This CDR3 region has 15 residues. J gave up 10 bases and V 0 bases, and 3 bases lay outside the gene matches. Germline CDR1 and CDR2: SGHTA and FQGNSA. The sample comprised blood, either unsorted or a sorted T cell fraction (not recorded which). The rearrangement uses TRBV7-2 and TRBJ1-6, with TRBD1 matching over 10 bases. This receptor was taken from a male donor with ankylosing spondylitis. The CDR3 loop reads CASSLATGGFSPLHF. Written as DNA, the CDR3 is TGTGCCAGCAGCTTAGCGACAGGGGGCTTCTCACCCCTCCACTTT.